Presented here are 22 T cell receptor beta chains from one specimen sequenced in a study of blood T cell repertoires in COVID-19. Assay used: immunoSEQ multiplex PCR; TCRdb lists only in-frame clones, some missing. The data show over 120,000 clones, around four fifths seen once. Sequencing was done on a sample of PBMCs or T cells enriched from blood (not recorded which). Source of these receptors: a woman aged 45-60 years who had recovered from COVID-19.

CDR3 in amino acids: CATSASVQETQYF. CDR3 coding DNA: TGTGCCACCAGTGCTTCGGTGCAAGAGACCCAGTACTTC. This sequence joins TRBV24-1 and TRBJ2-5; D not resolved. CDR3 length: 13 amino acids. V gave up 5 bases and J gave up 2 bases, with 8 bases separating them. Germline CDR1 is KGHDR and CDR2 is SFDVKD.

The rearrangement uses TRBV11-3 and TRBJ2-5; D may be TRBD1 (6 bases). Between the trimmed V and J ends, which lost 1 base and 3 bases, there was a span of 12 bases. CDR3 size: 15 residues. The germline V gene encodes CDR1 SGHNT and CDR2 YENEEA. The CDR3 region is CASSLGPGQKETQYF. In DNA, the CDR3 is TGTGCCAGCAGCTTAGGACCCGGACAGAAAGAGACCCAGTACTTC. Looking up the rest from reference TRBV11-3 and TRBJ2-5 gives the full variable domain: EAGVVQSPRYKIIEKKQPVAFWCNPISGHNTLYWYLQNLGQGPELLIRYENEEAVDDSQLPKDRFSAERLKGVDSTLKIQPAELGDSAVYLCASSLGPGQKETQYFGPGTRLLVL.

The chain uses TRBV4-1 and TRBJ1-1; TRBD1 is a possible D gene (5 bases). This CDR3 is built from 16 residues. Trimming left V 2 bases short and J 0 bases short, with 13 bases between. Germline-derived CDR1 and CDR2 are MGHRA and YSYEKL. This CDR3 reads CASSQRGGIMNTEAFF. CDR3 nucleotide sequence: TGCGCCAGCAGCCAACGGGGGGGTATCATGAACACTGAAGCTTTCTTT.

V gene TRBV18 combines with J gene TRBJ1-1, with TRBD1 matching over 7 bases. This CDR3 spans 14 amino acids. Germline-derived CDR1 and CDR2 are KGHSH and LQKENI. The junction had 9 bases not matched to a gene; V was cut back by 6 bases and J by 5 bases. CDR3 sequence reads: CASSLQGSETEAFF. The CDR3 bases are TGTGCCAGCTCCTTACAGGGGTCGGAGACTGAAGCTTTCTTT.

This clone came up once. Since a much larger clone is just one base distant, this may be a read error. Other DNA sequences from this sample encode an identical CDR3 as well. CDR3 coding DNA: TGCGCCAGCAGCTTTGGACAGAACACTGAAGCTTTCTTT. This sequence encodes CASSFGQNTEAFF. The rearrangement uses TRBV5-1 and TRBJ1-1; D is perhaps TRBD1 (5 bases). V lost 2 bases and J lost 1, with 6 bases in between. This CDR3 contains 13 residues. CDR1 and CDR2 from the germline V gene are SGHRS and YFSETQ.

CDR3 DNA sequence: TGTGCCAGCAGCCAGTCAGGACAGGGGTCCTATAATTCACCCCTCCACTTT. As protein: CASSQSGQGSYNSPLHF. V and J are TRBV4-2 and TRBJ1-6, with 9 bases fitting TRBD1. CDR3 size: 17 residues. Germline CDR1 is LGHNA and CDR2 is YNFKEQ. V lost 3 bases, J lost 1 base, and 4 bases stayed unmatched.

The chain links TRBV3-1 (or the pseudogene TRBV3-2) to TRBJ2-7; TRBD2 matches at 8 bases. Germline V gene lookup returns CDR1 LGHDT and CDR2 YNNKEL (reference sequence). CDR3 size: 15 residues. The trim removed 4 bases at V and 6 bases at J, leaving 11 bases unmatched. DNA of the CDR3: TGTGCCAGCAGCCGGGAGAGTAGCGGGGCGGGCGAGCAGTACTTC. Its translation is CASSRESSGAGEQYF.

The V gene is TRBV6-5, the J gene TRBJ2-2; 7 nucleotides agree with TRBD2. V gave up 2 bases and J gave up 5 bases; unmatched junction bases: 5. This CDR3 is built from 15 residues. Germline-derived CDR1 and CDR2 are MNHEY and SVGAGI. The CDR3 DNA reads TGTGCCAGCAGTTACCAGCGGGGTGGGACCGGGGAGCTGTTTTTT. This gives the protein CASSYQRGGTGELFF.

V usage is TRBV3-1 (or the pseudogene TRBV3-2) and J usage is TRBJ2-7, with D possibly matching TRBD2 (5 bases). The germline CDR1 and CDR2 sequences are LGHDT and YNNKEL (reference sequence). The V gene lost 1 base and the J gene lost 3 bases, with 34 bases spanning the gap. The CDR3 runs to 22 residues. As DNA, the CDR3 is TGTGCCAGCAGCCAAGTCGGCAGCCAAGTCCGGGGAGATTCGATAGTAGTCTACGAGCAGTACGTC. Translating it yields CASSQVGSQVRGDSIVVYEQYV.

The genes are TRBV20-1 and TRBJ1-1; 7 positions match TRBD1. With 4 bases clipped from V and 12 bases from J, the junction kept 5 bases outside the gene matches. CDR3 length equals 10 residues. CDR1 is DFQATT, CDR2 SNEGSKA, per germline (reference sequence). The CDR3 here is CSATGQDSFF. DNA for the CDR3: TGCAGTGCTACAGGACAGGACTCTTTCTTT.

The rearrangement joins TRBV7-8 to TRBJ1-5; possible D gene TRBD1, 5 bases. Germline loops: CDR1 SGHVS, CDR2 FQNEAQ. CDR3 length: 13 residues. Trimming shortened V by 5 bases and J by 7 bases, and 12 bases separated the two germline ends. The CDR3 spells CASSPGGGQPQHF. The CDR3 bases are TGTGCCAGCAGCCCGGGGGGTGGGCAGCCCCAGCATTTT.

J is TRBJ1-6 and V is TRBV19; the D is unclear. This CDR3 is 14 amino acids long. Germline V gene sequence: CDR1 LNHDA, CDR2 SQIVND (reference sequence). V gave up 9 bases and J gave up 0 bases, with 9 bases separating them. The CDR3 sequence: CARIQCSYNSPLHF. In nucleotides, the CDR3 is TGTGCCAGAATCCAGTGCTCCTATAATTCACCCCTCCACTTT.

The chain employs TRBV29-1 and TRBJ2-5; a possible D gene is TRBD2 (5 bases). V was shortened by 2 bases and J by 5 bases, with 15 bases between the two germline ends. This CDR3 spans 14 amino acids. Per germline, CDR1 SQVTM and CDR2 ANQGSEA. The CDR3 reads CSVEMARARETQYF. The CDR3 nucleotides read TGCAGCGTTGAAATGGCGAGGGCGCGGGAGACCCAGTACTTC.

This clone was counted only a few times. The CDR3 here is CASSLARAGGTQKLFF. CDR3 nucleotide sequence: TGTGCCAGCAGCTTGGCGAGGGCAGGGGGGACGCAAAAACTGTTTTTT. V usage is TRBV5-4 and J usage is TRBJ1-4, with 7 bases matching TRBD1. The trim removed 0 bases at V and 9 bases at J, leaving 11 bases unmatched. CDR1 SGHNT and CDR2 YYREEE come from the germline V gene (reference sequence). This CDR3 comprises 16 residues.

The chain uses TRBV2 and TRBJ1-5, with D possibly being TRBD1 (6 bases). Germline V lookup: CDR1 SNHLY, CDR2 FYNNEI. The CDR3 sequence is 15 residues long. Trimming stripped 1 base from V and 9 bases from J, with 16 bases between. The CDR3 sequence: CASSEGVVRGRPQHF. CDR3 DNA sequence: TGTGCCAGCAGTGAAGGAGTCGTCAGGGGTCGGCCCCAGCATTTT.

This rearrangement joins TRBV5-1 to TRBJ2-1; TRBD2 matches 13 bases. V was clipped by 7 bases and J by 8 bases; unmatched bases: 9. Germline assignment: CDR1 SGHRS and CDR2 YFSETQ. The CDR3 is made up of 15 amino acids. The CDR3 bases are TGCGCCAGCGGCCATACTAGCGGGGGGGCAGATGAGCAGTTCTTC. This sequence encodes CASGHTSGGADEQFF.

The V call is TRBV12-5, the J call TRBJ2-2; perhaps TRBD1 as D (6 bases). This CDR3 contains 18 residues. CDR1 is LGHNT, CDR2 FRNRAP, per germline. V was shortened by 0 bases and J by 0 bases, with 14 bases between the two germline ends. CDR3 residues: CASGLVQGAAANTGELFF. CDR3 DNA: TGTGCTAGTGGTTTGGTACAGGGAGCGGCAGCGAACACCGGGGAGCTGTTTTTT. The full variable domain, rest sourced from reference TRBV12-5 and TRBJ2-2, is DARVTQTPRHKVTEMGQEVTMRCQPILGHNTVFWYRQTMMQGLELLAYFRNRAPLDDSGMPKDRFSAEMPDATLATLKIQPSEPRDSAVYFCASGLVQGAAANTGELFFGEGSRLTVL.

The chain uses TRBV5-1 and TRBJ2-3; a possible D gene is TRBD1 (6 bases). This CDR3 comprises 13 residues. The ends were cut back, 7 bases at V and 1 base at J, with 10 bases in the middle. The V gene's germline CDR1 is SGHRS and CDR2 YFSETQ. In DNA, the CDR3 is TGCGCCAGCTCCAAGGGGGGCACAGATACGCAGTATTTT. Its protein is CASSKGGTDTQYF.

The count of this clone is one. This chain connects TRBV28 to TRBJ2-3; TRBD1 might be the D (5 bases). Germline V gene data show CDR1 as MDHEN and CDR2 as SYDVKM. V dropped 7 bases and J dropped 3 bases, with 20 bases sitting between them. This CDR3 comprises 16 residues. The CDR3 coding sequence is TGTGCCAGCATCAGCAGGGAATCGATTCGTACAGATACGCAGTATTTT. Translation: CASISRESIRTDTQYF.

CDR3 protein: CASSFGRSDTQYF. The CDR3 bases are TGTGCCAGCAGTTTTGGGAGATCAGATACGCAGTATTTT. The chain recombines TRBV28 with TRBJ2-3, with D possibly matching TRBD2 (5 bases). This CDR3 is built from 13 residues. The germline CDR1 and CDR2 sequences are MDHEN and SYDVKM. V was shortened by 3 bases and J by 4 bases, with 8 bases between the two germline ends.

CDR3 protein: CASSLGQGHNQPQHF. The CDR3 bases are TGTGCCAGCAGTTTGGGACAGGGGCACAATCAGCCCCAGCATTTT. The rearrangement joins TRBV7-2 to TRBJ1-5, with TRBD1 matching 10 bases. Germline CDR1 reads SGHTA; CDR2 reads FQGNSA. The junction had 5 bases not matched to a gene; V was cut back by 6 bases and J by 3 bases. CDR3 length: 15 amino acids.

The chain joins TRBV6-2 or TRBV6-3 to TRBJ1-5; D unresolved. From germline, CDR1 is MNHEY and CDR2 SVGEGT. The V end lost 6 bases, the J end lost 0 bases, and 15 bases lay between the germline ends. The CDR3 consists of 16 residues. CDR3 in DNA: TGTGCCAGCAGCTCGCCCCCGGGGAATAGCAATCAGCCCCAGCATTTT. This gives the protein CASSSPPGNSNQPQHF.